This T cell receptor beta chain was sequenced in a study of cytotoxic CD8 clonotypes in ibrutinib-treated CLL. The trim removed 5 bases at V and 6 bases at J, leaving 7 bases unmatched. There are 15 residues in the CDR3. Germline values: CDR1 MNHEY, CDR2 SMNVEV (reference sequence). The sample holds a few counts of this clone. Antigen specificity is unknown. Sequencing used immunoSEQ multiplex PCR; TCRdb keeps in-frame clones, though not all of them. The table lists about 60,000 clones, roughly 49% of them singletons. Study-level results: Public clonotypes, found uncommonly, either contracted or stayed stable on treatment.

The chain has TRBV27 and TRBJ2-7; TRBD2 matches at 13 bases. This TCR was sampled from a human donor with chronic lymphocytic leukemia. Sequenced material: PBMCs, taken at disease progression, from a patient treated with ibrutinib. The CDR3 nucleotides are TGTGCCAGCAGTCCTTTCGGACTAGCGGGAGTCGAGCAGTACTTC. Amino acids: CASSPFGLAGVEQYF.